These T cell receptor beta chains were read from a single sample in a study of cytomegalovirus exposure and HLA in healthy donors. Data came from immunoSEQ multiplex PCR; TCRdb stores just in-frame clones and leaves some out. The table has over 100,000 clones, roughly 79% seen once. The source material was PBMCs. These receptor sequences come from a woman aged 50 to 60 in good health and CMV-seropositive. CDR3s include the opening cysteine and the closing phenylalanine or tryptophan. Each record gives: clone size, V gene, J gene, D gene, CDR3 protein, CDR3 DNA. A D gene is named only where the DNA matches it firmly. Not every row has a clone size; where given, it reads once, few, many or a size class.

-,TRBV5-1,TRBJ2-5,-,CASSYQGGRGETQYF,TGCGCCAGCAGCTACCAGGGGGGCAGGGGGGAGACCCAGTACTTC
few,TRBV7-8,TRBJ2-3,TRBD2,CASSPAGGRLDTQYF,TGTGCCAGCAGCCCGGCGGGCGGGAGGTTAGATACGCAGTATTTT
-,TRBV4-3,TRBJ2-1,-,CASSQDSGDEQFF,TGCGCCAGCAGCCAAGATTCCGGGGATGAGCAGTTCTTC
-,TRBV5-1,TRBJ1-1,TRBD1,CASSAGTGNTEAFF,TGCGCCAGCAGCGCTGGGACAGGGAACACTGAAGCTTTCTTT
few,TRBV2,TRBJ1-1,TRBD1,CASSRTGETEAFF,TGTGCCAGCAGCCGGACAGGGGAAACTGAAGCTTTCTTT
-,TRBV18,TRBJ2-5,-,CASYPQRGQETQYF,TGTGCCAGCTACCCTCAGAGAGGCCAAGAGACCCAGTACTTC
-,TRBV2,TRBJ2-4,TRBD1,CASNKQGAKNIQYF,TGTGCCAGCAATAAACAGGGGGCCAAAAACATTCAGTACTTC
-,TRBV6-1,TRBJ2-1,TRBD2,CASSWAGEVNEQFF,TGTGCCAGCAGTTGGGCGGGGGAGGTGAATGAGCAGTTCTTC
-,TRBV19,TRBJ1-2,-,CAIPSGYLYGYTF,TGTGCCATCCCCTCCGGGTATCTCTATGGCTACACCTTC
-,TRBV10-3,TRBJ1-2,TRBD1,CAISESRAGQGVFGNGYTF,TGTGCCATCAGTGAGTCGAGAGCGGGACAGGGTGTGTTTGGTAATGGCTACACCTTC
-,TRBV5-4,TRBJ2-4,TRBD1,CASSLGTGGSAKNIQYF,TGTGCCAGCAGCTTAGGGACAGGGGGTTCGGCCAAAAACATTCAGTACTTC
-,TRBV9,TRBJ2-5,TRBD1,CASGQGSETQYF,TGTGCCAGCGGACAGGGGAGCGAGACCCAGTACTTC
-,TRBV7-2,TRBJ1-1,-,CASSLDWGGGEAFF,TGTGCCAGCAGCTTAGATTGGGGCGGGGGTGAAGCTTTCTTT
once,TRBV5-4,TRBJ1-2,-,CASSLTGLNYGYTF,TGTGCCAGCAGCTTAACAGGATTAAACTATGGCTACACCTTC
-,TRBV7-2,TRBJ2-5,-,CASSPRSGQETQYF,TGTGCCAGCAGCCCACGATCGGGTCAAGAGACCCAGTACTTC
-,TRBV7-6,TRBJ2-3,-,CASSLGTHNTDTQYF,TGTGCCAGCAGCCTGGGGACACATAACACAGATACGCAGTATTTT
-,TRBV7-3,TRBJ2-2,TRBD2,CASSPTGTSGRGYTGELFF,TGTGCCAGCAGCCCTACCGGGACTAGCGGGAGGGGATACACCGGGGAGCTGTTTTTT
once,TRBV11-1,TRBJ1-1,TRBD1,CASSQGGRGAFF,TGTGCCAGCAGTCAAGGGGGCAGGGGGGCTTTCTTT
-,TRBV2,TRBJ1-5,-,CASSETGLNQPQHF,TGTGCCAGCAGTGAAACAGGGCTCAATCAGCCCCAGCATTTT
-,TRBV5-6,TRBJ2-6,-,CASSLATGANVLTF,TGTGCCAGCAGCTTGGCTACTGGGGCCAACGTCCTGACTTTC
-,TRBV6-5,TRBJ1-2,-,CASKTGGNYGYTF,TGTGCCAGCAAAACGGGGGGGAACTATGGCTACACCTTC
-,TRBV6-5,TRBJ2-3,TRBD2,CASSLGLAGVRDTQYF,TGTGCCAGCAGTTTGGGACTAGCGGGAGTCCGCGATACGCAGTATTTT
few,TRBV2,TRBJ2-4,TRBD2,CASRGTSGVNSQYF,TGTGCCAGCAGGGGGACTAGCGGGGTAAACAGTCAGTACTTC
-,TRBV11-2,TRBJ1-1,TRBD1,CASSLGWTGGYTEAFF,TGTGCCAGCAGCTTAGGCTGGACAGGGGGCTACACTGAAGCTTTCTTT
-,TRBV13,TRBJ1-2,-,CASSQRSVNYGYTF,TGTGCCAGCAGCCAGAGGTCGGTGAACTATGGCTACACCTTC
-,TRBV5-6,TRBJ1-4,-,CASSLAGDAEKLFF,TGTGCCAGCAGCTTAGCAGGGGATGCTGAAAAACTGTTTTTT
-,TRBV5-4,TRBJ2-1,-,CASSSERYNEQFF,TGTGCCAGCAGCTCCGAGAGGTACAATGAGCAGTTCTTC
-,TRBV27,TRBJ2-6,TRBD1,CASSFLRDRVSGANGLTF,TGTGCCAGCAGTTTCCTCCGGGACAGGGTTTCTGGGGCCAACGGCCTGACTTTC
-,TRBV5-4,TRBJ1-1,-,CASSPRGIGATNTEAFF,TGTGCCAGCAGCCCCAGGGGCATCGGCGCTACGAACACTGAAGCTTTCTTT
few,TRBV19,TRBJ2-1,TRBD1,CASSPPLGTGTNEQFF,TGTGCCAGTAGCCCACCCCTGGGGACAGGGACCAATGAGCAGTTCTTC
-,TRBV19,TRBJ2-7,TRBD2,CASSIRGGGAGEQYF,TGTGCCAGTAGTATCAGAGGCGGGGGGGCCGGGGAGCAGTACTTC
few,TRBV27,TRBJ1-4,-,CASILTGPRDEKLFF,TGTGCCAGCATCCTAACAGGGCCGAGGGATGAAAAACTGTTTTTT
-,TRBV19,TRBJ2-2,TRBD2,CASSGGTSGSVGELFF,TGTGCCAGTAGCGGGGGGACTAGCGGGAGTGTCGGGGAGCTGTTTTTT
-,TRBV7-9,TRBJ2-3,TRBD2,CASSLVGRTSGMADTQYF,TGTGCCAGCAGCTTAGTCGGCCGGACTAGCGGGATGGCAGATACGCAGTATTTT
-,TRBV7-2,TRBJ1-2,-,CASSFFGGKNYGYTF,TGTGCCAGCAGCTTCTTCGGGGGGAAAAACTATGGCTACACCTTC
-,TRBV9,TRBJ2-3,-,CASSPLGEPFRRYF,TGTGCCAGCAGCCCATTAGGGGAACCCTTTAGGAGGTATTTT
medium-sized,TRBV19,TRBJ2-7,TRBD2,CASSMGGTATYEQYF,TGTGCCAGTAGTATGGGAGGGACGGCTACCTACGAGCAGTACTTC
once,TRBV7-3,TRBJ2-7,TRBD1,CASSSAIGTGDLYEQYF,TGTGCCAGCAGCTCCGCGATCGGGACAGGGGATTTGTACGAGCAGTACTTC
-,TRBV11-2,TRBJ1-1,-,CASSLGGNTEAFF,TGTGCCAGCAGCTTAGGAGGGAACACTGAAGCTTTCTTT
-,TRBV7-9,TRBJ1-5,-,CASSFSGGNNQPQHF,TGTGCCAGCAGCTTTTCGGGGGGGAACAATCAGCCCCAGCATTTT
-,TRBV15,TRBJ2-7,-,CATSEQRGGVSYEQYF,TGTGCCACCAGCGAACAGAGAGGAGGCGTCTCCTACGAGCAGTACTTC